The entry that follows covers one T cell receptor (beta chain) sequence. This specimen comes from a study of blood T cell repertoires in COVID-19. Background on the study: Sources were T cells, B-cell-depleted T cells, or PBMCs; the material itself was cDNA or gDNA.

V shed 10 bases and J shed 3 bases, with 13 bases lying between them. CDR3 length: 12 residues. Per germline, CDR1 ENHRY and CDR2 SYGVKD. Assay: immunoSEQ multiplex PCR; the TCRdb copy retains only in-frame clones and omits some. The sample lists approximately 170,000 clones, around 67% occurring once. The sample taken for sequencing was peripheral blood. The chain carries TRBV10-3 and TRBJ2-7; weak D call: TRBD2 (5 bases). This sequence originates from a woman of 80 years or more with acute or convalescent COVID-19. The CDR3 DNA is TGTGCCACCGGGATACCTCTCTACGAGCAGTACTTC. Translating it yields CATGIPLYEQYF.